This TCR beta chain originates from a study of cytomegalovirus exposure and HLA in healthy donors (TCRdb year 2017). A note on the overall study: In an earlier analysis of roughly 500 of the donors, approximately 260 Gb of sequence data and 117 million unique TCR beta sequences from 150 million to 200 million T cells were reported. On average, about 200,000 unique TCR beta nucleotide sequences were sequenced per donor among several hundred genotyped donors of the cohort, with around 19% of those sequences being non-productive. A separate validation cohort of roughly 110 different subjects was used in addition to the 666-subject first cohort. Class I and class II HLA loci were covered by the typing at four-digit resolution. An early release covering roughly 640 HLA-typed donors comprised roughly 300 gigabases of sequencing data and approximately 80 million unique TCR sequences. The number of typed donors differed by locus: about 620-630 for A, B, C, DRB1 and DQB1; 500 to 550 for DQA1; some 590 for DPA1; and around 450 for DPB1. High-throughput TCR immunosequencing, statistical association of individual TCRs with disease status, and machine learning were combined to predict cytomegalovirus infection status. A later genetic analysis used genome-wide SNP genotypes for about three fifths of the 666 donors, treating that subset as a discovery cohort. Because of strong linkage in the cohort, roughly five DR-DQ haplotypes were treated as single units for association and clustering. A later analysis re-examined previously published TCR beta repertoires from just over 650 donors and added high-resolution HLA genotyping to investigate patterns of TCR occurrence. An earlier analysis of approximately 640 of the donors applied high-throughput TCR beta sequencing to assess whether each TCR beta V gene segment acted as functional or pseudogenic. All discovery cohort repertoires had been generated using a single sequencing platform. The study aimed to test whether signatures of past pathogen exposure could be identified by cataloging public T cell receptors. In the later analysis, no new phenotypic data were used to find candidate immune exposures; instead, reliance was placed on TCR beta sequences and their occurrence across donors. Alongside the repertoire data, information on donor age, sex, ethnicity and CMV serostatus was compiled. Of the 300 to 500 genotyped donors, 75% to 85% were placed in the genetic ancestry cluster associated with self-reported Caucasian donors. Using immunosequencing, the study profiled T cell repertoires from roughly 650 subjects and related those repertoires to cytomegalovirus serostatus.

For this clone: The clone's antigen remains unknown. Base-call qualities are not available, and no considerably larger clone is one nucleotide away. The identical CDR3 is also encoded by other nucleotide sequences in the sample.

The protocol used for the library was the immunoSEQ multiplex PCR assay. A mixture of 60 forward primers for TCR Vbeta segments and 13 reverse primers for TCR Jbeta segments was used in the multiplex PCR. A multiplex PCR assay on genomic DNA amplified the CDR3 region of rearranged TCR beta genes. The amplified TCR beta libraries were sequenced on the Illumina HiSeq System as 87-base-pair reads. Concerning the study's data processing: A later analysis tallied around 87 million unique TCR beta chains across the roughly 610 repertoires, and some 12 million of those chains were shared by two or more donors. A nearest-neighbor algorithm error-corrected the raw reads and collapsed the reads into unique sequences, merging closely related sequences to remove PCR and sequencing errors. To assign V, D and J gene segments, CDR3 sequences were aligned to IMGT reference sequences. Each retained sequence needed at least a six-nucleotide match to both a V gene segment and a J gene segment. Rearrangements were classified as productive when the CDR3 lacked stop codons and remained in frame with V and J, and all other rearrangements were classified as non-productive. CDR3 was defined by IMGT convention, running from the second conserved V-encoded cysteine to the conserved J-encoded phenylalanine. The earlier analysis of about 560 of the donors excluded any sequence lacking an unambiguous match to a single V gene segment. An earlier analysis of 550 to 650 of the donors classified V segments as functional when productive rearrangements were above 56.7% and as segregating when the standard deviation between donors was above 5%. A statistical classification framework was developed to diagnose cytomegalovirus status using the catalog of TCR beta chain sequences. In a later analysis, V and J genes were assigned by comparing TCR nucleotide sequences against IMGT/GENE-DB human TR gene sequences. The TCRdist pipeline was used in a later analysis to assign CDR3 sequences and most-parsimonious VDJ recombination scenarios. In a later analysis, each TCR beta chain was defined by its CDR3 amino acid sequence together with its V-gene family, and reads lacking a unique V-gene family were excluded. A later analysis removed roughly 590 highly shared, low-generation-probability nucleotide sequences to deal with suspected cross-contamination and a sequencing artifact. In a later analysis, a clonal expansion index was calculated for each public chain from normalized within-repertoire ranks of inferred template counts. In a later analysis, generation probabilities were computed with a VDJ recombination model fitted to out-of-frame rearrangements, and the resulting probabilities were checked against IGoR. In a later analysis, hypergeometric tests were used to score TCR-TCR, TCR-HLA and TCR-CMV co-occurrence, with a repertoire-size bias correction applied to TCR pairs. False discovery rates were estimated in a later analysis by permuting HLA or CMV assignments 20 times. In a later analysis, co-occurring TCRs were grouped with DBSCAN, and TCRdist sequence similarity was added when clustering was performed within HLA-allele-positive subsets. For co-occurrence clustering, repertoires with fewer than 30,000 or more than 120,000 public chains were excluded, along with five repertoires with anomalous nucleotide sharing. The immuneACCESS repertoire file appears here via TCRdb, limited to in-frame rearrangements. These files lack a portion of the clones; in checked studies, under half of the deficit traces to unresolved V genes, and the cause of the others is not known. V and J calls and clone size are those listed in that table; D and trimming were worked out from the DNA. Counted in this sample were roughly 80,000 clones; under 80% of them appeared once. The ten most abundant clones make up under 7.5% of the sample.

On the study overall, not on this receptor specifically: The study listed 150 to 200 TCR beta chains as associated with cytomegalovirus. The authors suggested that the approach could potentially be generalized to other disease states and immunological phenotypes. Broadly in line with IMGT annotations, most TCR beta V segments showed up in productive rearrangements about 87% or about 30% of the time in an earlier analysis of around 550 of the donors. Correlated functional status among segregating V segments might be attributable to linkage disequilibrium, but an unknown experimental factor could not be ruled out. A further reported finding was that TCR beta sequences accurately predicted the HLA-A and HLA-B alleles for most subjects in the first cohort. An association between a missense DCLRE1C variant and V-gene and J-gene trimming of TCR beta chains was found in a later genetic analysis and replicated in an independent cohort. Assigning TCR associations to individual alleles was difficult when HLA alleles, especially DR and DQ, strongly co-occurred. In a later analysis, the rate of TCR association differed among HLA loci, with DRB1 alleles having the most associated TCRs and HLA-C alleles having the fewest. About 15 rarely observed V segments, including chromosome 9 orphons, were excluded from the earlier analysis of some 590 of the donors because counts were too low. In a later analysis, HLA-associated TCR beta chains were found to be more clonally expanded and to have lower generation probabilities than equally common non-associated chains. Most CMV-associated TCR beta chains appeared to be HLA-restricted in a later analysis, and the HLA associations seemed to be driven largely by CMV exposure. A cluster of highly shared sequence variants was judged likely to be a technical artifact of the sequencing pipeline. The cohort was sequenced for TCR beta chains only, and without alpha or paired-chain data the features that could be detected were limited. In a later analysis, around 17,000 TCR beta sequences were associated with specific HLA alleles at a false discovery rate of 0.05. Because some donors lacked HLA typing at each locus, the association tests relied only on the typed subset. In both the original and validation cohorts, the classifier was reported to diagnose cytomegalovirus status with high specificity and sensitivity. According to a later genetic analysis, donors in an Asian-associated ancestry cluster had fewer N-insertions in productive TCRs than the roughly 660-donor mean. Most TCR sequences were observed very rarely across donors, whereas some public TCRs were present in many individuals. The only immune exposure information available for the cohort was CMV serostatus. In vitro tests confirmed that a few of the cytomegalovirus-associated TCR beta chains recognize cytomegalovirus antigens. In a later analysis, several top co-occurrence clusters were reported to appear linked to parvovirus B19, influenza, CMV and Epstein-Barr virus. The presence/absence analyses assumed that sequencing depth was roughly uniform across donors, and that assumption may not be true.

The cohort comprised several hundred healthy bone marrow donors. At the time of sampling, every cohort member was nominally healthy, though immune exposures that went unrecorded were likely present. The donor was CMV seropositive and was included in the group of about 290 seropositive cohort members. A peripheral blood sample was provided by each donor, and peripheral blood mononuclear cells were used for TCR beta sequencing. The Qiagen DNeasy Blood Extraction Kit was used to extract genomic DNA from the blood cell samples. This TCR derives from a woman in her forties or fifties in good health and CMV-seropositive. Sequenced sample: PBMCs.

Here is the DNA: TGTGCCAGCAGTTATTCAGGGGGGTCTGGAAACACCATATATTTT. Its amino acids are CASSYSGGSGNTIYF. The sequence is built from TRBV6-5 and TRBJ1-3, and 7 junctional nucleotides match TRBD1. CDR1 and CDR2 (MNHEY, SVGAGI) derive from the germline V gene. The CDR3, cysteine through phenylalanine, is 15 amino acids long. CDR3 DNA only is kept here, 45 bases in frame from base 1. Trimming takes 3 bases off V and 1 base off J; junction bases not matched to a gene: 3.